Following are 18 T cell receptor beta chains from one sample sequenced in a study of human T cells and chemical hapten exposure. Time point meaning: patch test 1, 2 weeks after DPC sensitization. The treatment denotes: therapeutic diphenylcyclopropenone sensitization with weekly scalp DPC. TCRdb passed the RACE reads through MiXCR, listing each CDR3 protein once. Of 300,000 to 400,000 distinct CDR3 sequences listed, under 8% are singletons. Sequenced material: whole blood, taken in connection with sensitization to the hapten diphenylcyclopropenone (DPC). The receptors originated from a woman aged 18-29 years with alopecia areata. Some clones in this sample may be carry-over from other donors' samples.

This sequence joins TRBV10-3 and TRBJ2-7, with D possibly being TRBD1 (5 bases). The CDR3 runs 14 residues. Trimming pared 3 bases from V and 3 bases from J, leaving 12 bases between. Germline values: CDR1 ENHRY, CDR2 SYGVKD. As DNA, the CDR3 is TGTGCCATCAGTGACACGCAGGGTCTCTACGAGCAGTACTTC. Translating gives CAISDTQGLYEQYF.

The gene calls are TRBV28 and TRBJ2-7; D possibly uses TRBD1 or TRBD2 (5 bases each). Germline CDR1 MDHEN, CDR2 SYDVKM. This CDR3 spans 18 amino acids. V was cut by 2 bases and J by 4 bases, with 24 bases left in between. CDR3 DNA: TGTGCCAGCAGTTTAGACGGGGCCTGGGACCAAAGGAGGTACGAGCAGTACTTC. Amino acid sequence: CASSLDGAWDQRRYEQYF.

This chain joins TRBV10-3 and TRBJ2-3, with 11 bases that match TRBD2. The CDR3 extends over 14 amino acids. Looked up from germline, CDR1 is ENHRY and CDR2 is SYGVKD. The V and J ends lost 5 bases and 6 bases, in that order; junction bases with no gene match: 4. CDR3 sequence reads: CAISLAGGPDTQYF. CDR3 DNA: TGTGCCATCAGTCTAGCGGGGGGCCCCGATACGCAGTATTTT.

CDR3 in amino acids: CASSEFEEAHRWYIEKLFF. The CDR3 DNA reads TGTGCCAGCAGTGAATTCGAGGAGGCACACCGGTGGTATATTGAAAAACTGTTTTTT. J is TRBJ1-4 and V is TRBV25-1; D remains ambiguous. The germline gives CDR1 MGHDK, CDR2 SYGVNS. V dropped 1 base and J dropped 7 bases, with 25 bases sitting between them. The CDR3 has 19 amino acids.

This clonotype occurred many times. V gene TRBV3-1 combines with J gene TRBJ2-5, with D hard to call. The germline V gene encodes CDR1 LGHDT and CDR2 YNNKEL (reference sequence). V was shortened by 4 bases and J by 10 bases, with 10 bases between the two germline ends. This CDR3 contains 11 residues. In DNA form, the CDR3 reads TGTGCCAGCAGCCTGGGGTTGGGCCAGTACTTC. Translating gives CASSLGLGQYF.

This clonotype occurred a few times. The chain uses TRBV24-1 and TRBJ2-3; 7 bases map to TRBD2. CDR3 length equals 14 residues. The ends lost 9 bases at V and 0 bases at J; junction bases unmatched: 5. The germline V gene has CDR1 KGHDR and CDR2 SFDVKD. CDR3: CATQGRGSTDTQYF. CDR3 DNA: TGTGCCACCCAAGGGAGGGGAAGCACAGATACGCAGTATTTT.

There are many counts of this clonotype. V gene TRBV29-1 combines with J gene TRBJ1-1; D unresolved. Deletions cut 6 bases from V and 0 bases from J, with 5 bases between. Germline CDR1 SQVTM, CDR2 ANQGSEA. The CDR3 spans 11 residues. CDR3 sequence: CSVRLNTEAFF. CDR3 nucleotides: TGCAGCGTCCGACTGAACACTGAAGCTTTCTTT. Using reference TRBV29-1 and TRBJ1-1 for the parts outside the CDR3, the full variable domain is SAVISQKPSRDICQRGTSLTIQCQVDSQVTMMFWYRQQPGQSLTLIATANQGSEATYESGFVIDKFPISRPNLTFSTLTVSNMSPEDSSIYLCSVRLNTEAFFGQGTRLTVV.

This clonotype has just a few counts. This chain links TRBV9 with TRBJ1-1, with D uncertain. V was cut by 0 bases and J by 7 bases, with 13 bases left in between. Per germline, CDR1 SGDLS and CDR2 YYNGEE. The CDR3 is 14 residues long. This CDR3 reads CASSVDGNQGEAFF. CDR3 in DNA: TGTGCCAGCAGCGTAGACGGCAACCAAGGTGAAGCTTTCTTT.

The V and J genes are TRBV20-1 and TRBJ1-2; the D is unclear. Germline CDR1 and CDR2: DFQATT and SNEGSKA (reference sequence). Trimming cost V 6 bases and J 0 bases, with 8 bases left between them. The CDR3 length is 12 residues. CDR3 sequence reads: CSARTPNYGYTF. The CDR3 bases are TGCAGTGCCAGGACGCCTAACTATGGCTACACCTTC.

This clonotype has ten or more counts. The chain uses TRBV7-2 and TRBJ1-1; 11 bases map to TRBD1. Germline V gene data show CDR1 as SGHTA and CDR2 as FQGNSA. The CDR3 is made up of 15 amino acids. V trimming: 5 bases; J trimming: 10 bases; junction bases outside the gene matches: 12. In nucleotides, the CDR3 is TGTGCCAGCAGCCCCCCATTTAGGGACAGGGGGGGAGCTTTCTTT. It specifies CASSPPFRDRGGAFF.

The chain joins TRBV6-2 or TRBV6-3 to TRBJ2-2; tentatively, D is TRBD1 or TRBD2 (6 bases each). CDR1 and CDR2 (germline): MNHEY, SVGEGT. The CDR3 runs 16 residues. Trimming removed 1 base at V and 0 bases at J, with 9 bases between. The CDR3 protein is CASSYWGAPNTGELFF. In nucleotides, the CDR3 is TGTGCCAGCAGTTACTGGGGGGCACCGAACACCGGGGAGCTGTTTTTT.

This clonotype came up many times. The V and J genes are TRBV18 and TRBJ2-5; possible D gene TRBD2, 6 bases. CDR1 and CDR2 (germline): KGHSH, LQKENI. The CDR3 covers 15 residues. Trimming took 3 bases from V and 0 from J, leaving 11 bases between them. CDR3 sequence reads: CASSPRRGDQETQYF. Here the CDR3 DNA reads TGTGCCAGCTCACCCCGGCGGGGAGACCAAGAGACCCAGTACTTC.

In its sample, this clonotype was seen a few times. The V gene is TRBV4-1, the J gene TRBJ2-3; no clear D. The V gene's germline CDR1 is MGHRA and CDR2 YSYEKL. This CDR3 spans 14 amino acids. Trimming removed 0 bases at V and 7 bases at J, with 11 bases between. Written as DNA, the CDR3 is TGCGCCAGCAGCCAAGACGCCCCTATGAATACGCAGTATTTT. Its translation: CASSQDAPMNTQYF.

This clonotype was detected only a few times. The DNA of the CDR3 is TGTGCCAGCAGCCCCCTAGGAGGGACAGGGTATGGAGCTTTCTTT. This codes for CASSPLGGTGYGAFF. This chain links TRBV3-1 with TRBJ1-1; 9 nucleotides line up with TRBD1. Germline V gene sequence: CDR1 LGHDT, CDR2 YNNKEL (reference sequence). The CDR3 is 15 residues long. Trimming at V came to 4 bases and at J to 10 bases, leaving 13 bases not matched to a gene.

Concerning this clonotype itself: One junction end disagrees with the germline gene, perhaps due to a read error. The chain couples TRBV20-1 to TRBJ1-1; TRBD1 might be the D (5 bases). Germline V gene lookup returns CDR1 DFQATT and CDR2 SNEGSKA (reference sequence). The CDR3 is 14 amino acids. CDR3 DNA: TGCAGTGCTAAATACACAGGCCAGAACACTGAAACTTTCTTT. As protein: CSAKYTGQNTETFF.

This clonotype was seen only a few times. The rearrangement joins TRBV5-4 to TRBJ2-3; TRBD2 might be the D (5 bases). V was cut by 4 bases and J by 6 bases, with 24 bases left in between. Germline V gene lookup returns CDR1 SGHNT and CDR2 YYREEE (reference sequence). This CDR3 is built from 17 residues. Written as DNA, the CDR3 is TGTGCCAGCAGCGGTGGGTACTACGGCGGAGGTATGGATACGCAGTATTTT. This sequence encodes CASSGGYYGGGMDTQYF.

This clonotype was counted ten times or more. The chain is built from TRBV7-3 and TRBJ2-7; possibly TRBD2 for D (5 bases). The CDR3 totals 13 residues. Germline lookup yields CDR1 SGHTA and CDR2 FQGTGA. V dropped 6 bases and J dropped 6 bases, with 15 bases sitting between them. CDR3 loop: CASSRQGRGEQYF. CDR3 nucleotide sequence: TGTGCCAGCAGTCGCCAAGGGAGAGGCGAGCAGTACTTC.

This clonotype was detected many times. J is TRBJ2-5 and V is TRBV10-3; TRBD1 aligns across 11 bases. V shed 7 bases and J 1 base; nucleotides not matched to a gene: 2. From germline, CDR1 is ENHRY and CDR2 SYGVKD. The CDR3 runs 14 residues. The CDR3 protein is CAIKGQGVQETQYF. DNA for the CDR3: TGTGCCATCAAGGGACAGGGGGTCCAAGAGACCCAGTACTTC.